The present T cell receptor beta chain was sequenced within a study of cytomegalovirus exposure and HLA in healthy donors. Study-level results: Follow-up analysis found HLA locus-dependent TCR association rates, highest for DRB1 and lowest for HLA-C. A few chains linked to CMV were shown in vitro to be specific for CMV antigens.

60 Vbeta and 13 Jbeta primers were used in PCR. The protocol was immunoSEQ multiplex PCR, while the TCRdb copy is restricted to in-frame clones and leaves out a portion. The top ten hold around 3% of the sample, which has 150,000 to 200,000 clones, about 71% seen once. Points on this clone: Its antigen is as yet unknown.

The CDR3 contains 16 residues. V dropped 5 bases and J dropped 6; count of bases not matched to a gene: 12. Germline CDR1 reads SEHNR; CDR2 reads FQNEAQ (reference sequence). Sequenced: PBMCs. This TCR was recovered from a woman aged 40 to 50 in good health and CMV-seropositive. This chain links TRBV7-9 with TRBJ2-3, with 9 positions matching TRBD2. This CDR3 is CASSPRGSGGLDTQYF. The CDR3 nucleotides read TGTGCCAGCAGCCCCAGGGGGAGCGGGGGGCTGGATACGCAGTATTTT. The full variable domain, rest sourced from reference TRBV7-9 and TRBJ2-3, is DTGVSQNPRHKITKRGQNVTFRCDPISEHNRLYWYRQTLGQGPEFLTYFQNEAQLEKSRLLSDRFSAERPKGSFSTLEIQRTEQGDSAMYLCASSPRGSGGLDTQYFGPGTRLTVL.